Below are 5 T cell receptor beta chains sequenced from a single sample in a study of early T cells in non-severe SARS-CoV-2 infection. TCRdb re-derived calls from the 5' RACE reads in MiXCR, one entry per CDR3 protein. The table includes more than 65,000 distinct CDR3 sequences, around 13% detected once. Source material: whole blood. The receptor set was obtained from an adult who was a healthcare worker with PCR-confirmed SARS-CoV-2 infection or an uninfected control (not recorded which).

This clonotype was counted between two and nine times. This chain uses TRBV6-6 with TRBJ2-2; possibly TRBD1 or TRBD2 for D (5 bases each). Germline CDR1 MNHNY, CDR2 SVGAGI (reference sequence). CDR3 length: 13 amino acids. The ends were cut back, 6 bases at V and 9 bases at J, with 14 bases in the middle. CDR3 loop: CASREGAGRELFF. For the CDR3, the DNA is TGTGCCAGCAGAGAAGGGGCCGGGAGGGAGCTGTTTTTT.

This clonotype was recorded a few times. The chain recombines TRBV6-1 with TRBJ2-1; no firm D call. Germline V gene data show CDR1 as MNHNS and CDR2 as SASEGT. The length of the CDR3 is 13 residues. Trimming removed 0 bases from V and 7 bases from J, with 7 bases in between. As DNA, the CDR3 is TGTGCCAGCAGTGAAGCGATAGGGAATGAGCAGTTCTTC. Translating it yields CASSEAIGNEQFF.

The V and J genes are TRBV6-2 or TRBV6-3 and TRBJ1-1, with 7 bases that match TRBD1. This CDR3 is built from 14 residues. The germline gives CDR1 MNHEY, CDR2 SVGEGT. V was clipped by 2 bases and J by 5 bases; unmatched bases: 5. CDR3 DNA sequence: TGTGCCAGCAGTTACGCAGGGGGTTTGACTGAAGCTTTCTTT. It codes for CASSYAGGLTEAFF.

The V gene is TRBV28, the J gene TRBJ1-4, with D unclear. The ends were cut back, 4 bases at V and 3 bases at J, with 12 bases in the middle. The CDR3 sequence is 15 residues long. Per germline, CDR1 MDHEN and CDR2 SYDVKM. CDR3 sequence (DNA): TGTGCCAGCAGTTCCCGGGCAACCGCTAATGAAAAACTGTTTTTT. Translating gives CASSSRATANEKLFF.

This clonotype showed up many times. The V call is TRBV7-6, the J call TRBJ2-5; 10 bases agree with TRBD2. The germline V gene encodes CDR1 SGHVS and CDR2 FNYEAQ. Germline trimming cut 1 base from V and 1 base from J; bases unmatched to any gene: 0. The CDR3 runs to 15 residues. CDR3 amino acids: CASSLGTSGQETQYF. In DNA, the CDR3 is TGTGCCAGCAGCTTAGGGACTAGCGGCCAAGAGACCCAGTACTTC.